This T cell receptor beta chain was sequenced during a study of T cells in Graves' hyperthyroidism and ophthalmopathy. Study-level points and caveats: Ophthalmopathy onset followed model prediction by a median approximately six months.

The source material, RNA transcripts, was used to amplify TCR beta CDR3 regions. HTBI primers were employed in a first-round RT-PCR of the TCR CDR3. TCRdb reanalysed the multiplex PCR reads using MiXCR and keeps one entry per CDR3 protein. Of some 800,000 distinct CDR3 sequences in the sample, 35% to 40% were seen once. Germline CDR1 is SNHLY and CDR2 is FYNNEI. The V gene lost 5 bases and the J gene lost 8 bases, with 12 bases spanning the gap. The CDR3 is 12 residues long. As concerns this clonotype: Antigen: not known.

The specimen sequenced was blood. The receptor comes from a young man with Graves' hyperthyroidism. The chain joins TRBV2 to TRBJ1-1; unclear D gene. As DNA, the CDR3 is TGTGCCAGCAGTCCCCATCCCGTAGAAGCTTTCTTT. Translating gives CASSPHPVEAFF.